The count of the clone carrying this T cell receptor beta chain is one. The data originate from a study of blood T cell repertoires in COVID-19. Background on the study: Samples taken during acute and convalescent COVID-19 were collected in the United States, Italy and Spain. PBMCs, B-cell-depleted T cells, or T cells provided the cDNA or gDNA that made up the material.

V was shortened by 0 bases and J by 1 base, with 10 bases between the two germline ends. Per germline, CDR1 KGHSH and CDR2 LQKENI. The CDR3 runs 15 residues. Original processing notes: Estimation of nucleated cell counts was performed using reference gene primer amplification. Clones were read by immunoSEQ multiplex PCR, and TCRdb kept only the in-frame ones, dropping some. The V and J calls and clone size are taken from that table; D and trimming were inferred from the DNA. Of 90,000 to 150,000 clones in the sample, 75% to 85% were seen once. V is TRBV18 and J is TRBJ2-7; D is unresolved. This clonotype originated in a human donor in a cohort sampled during active COVID-19. Sample: peripheral blood. CDR3 amino acids: CASSPPSLQSYEQYF. The DNA for the CDR3 is TGTGCCAGCTCACCACCTAGCCTCCAGTCCTACGAGCAGTACTTC. Full variable domain (rest looked up from reference TRBV18 and TRBJ2-7): NAGVMQNPRHLVRRRGQEARLRCSPMKGHSHVYWYRQLPEEGLKFMVYLQKENIIDESGMPKERFSAEFPKEGPSILRIQQVVRGDSAAYFCASSPPSLQSYEQYFGPGTRLTVT.